This TCR beta chain appears in the sequencing data of a study of blood T cell repertoires in COVID-19. Overall study context: Both acute and convalescent COVID-19 samples were obtained from the United States, Italy and Spain.

Methods used by the authors: Nucleated cell counts were estimated from reference gene primer amplification. Some clones are missing from TCRdb's copy, which holds only in-frame ones; the method was immunoSEQ multiplex PCR. Clone size and the V and J calls come from that table; the DNA yielded D and trimming. Among roughly 250,000 clones listed, roughly 86% were seen once. The CDR3 length is 15 residues. CDR1 is SGHRS and CDR2 is YFSETQ in the germline V gene. V dropped 0 bases and J dropped 5 bases, with 14 bases sitting between them. The J gene is TRBJ1-1, the V gene TRBV5-1; weak D call: TRBD1 (5 bases). The source material was PBMCs or T cells enriched from blood (not recorded which). The source of this sequence is a woman aged 50 to 65 who had recovered from COVID-19. CDR3 sequence reads: CASSLEGSGGTEAFF. The CDR3 DNA reads as TGCGCCAGCAGCTTGGAGGGTTCGGGGGGAACTGAAGCTTTCTTT.